This T cell receptor beta chain derives from a study of Ad26.COV2.S vaccination and SARS-CoV-2 variants. Whole-study results and caveats: Post-vaccination spike-specific CD8+ and CD4+ T cell responses reportedly had substantial breadth.

The CDR3 is 13 residues long. Trimming left V 4 bases short and J 10 bases short, with 16 bases between. CDR1 is LGHNA and CDR2 is YNFKEQ in the germline V gene. TCRdb keeps only in-frame clones here, not all; method: immunoSEQ multiplex PCR. The table has 300,000 to 400,000 clones, around 90% seen once. Treatment meaning: 19 received Ad26.COV2.S at low or high dose, single or two shots; 5 received placebo; per-sample allocation not given. Day 63 after the first injection of vaccine or placebo was the sampling time. To note about this clone: Its specificity is unknown.

The chain couples TRBV4-2 to TRBJ1-1; no definite D call. The sequence was obtained from a person between 18 and 60 years old who received the Ad26.COV2.S COVID-19 vaccine or a placebo. The sequencing here drew on peripheral blood, taken in a trial of Ad26.COV2.S vaccine versus placebo. CDR3 residues: CASSPTGEEGAFF. The CDR3 coding sequence is TGTGCCAGCAGCCCCACCGGCGAGGAGGGAGCTTTCTTT.